This paragraph covers one TCR beta chain sequence. This sample stems from a study of blood T cell repertoires in COVID-19. The CDR3 runs to 14 residues. J gave up 6 bases and V 6 bases, and 6 bases lay outside the gene matches. Germline CDR1 MNHNY, CDR2 SVGAGI (reference sequence). The table came from immunoSEQ multiplex PCR; TCRdb's copy has only in-frame clones and leaves some out. The sample has roughly 120,000 clones, approximately 87% seen once. Material for sequencing was peripheral blood. This TCR derives from a man aged 25-45 years with acute or convalescent COVID-19. This sequence joins TRBV6-6 and TRBJ1-5; 9 bases map to TRBD1. CDR3 amino acids: CASRIGQGLQPQHF. CDR3 DNA: TGTGCCAGCAGAATTGGACAGGGGCTTCAGCCCCAGCATTTT.